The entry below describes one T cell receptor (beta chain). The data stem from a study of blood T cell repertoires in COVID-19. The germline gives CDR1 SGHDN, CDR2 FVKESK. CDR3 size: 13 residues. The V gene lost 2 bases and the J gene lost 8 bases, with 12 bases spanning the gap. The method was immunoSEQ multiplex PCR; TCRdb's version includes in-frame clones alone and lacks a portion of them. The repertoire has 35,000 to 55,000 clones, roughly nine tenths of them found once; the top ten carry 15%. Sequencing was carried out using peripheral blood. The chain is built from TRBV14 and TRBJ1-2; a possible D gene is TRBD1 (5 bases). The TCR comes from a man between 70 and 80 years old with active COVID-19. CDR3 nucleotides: TGTGCCAGCAGCCAACAGGGACTAGGGGGCTACACCTTC. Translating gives CASSQQGLGGYTF.